These 12 T cell receptor beta chains were all obtained from the same sample, sequenced in a study of T cells in tumors after PD-1 blockade. Libraries were prepared by immunoSEQ multiplex PCR; TCRdb keeps only in-frame clonotypes and omits some of them. Among 34,000 or so clones listed, about three quarters were seen once. The sample consisted of PBMCs, taken after anti-PD-1 treatment. The receptor set was obtained from a human donor with basal cell carcinoma.

The V call is TRBV4-1, the J call TRBJ2-7; tentative D call: TRBD2 (5 bases). Germline assignment: CDR1 MGHRA and CDR2 YSYEKL. This CDR3 is built from 16 residues. V was shortened by 0 bases and J by 6 bases, with 18 bases between the two germline ends. The CDR3 bases are TGCGCCAGCAGCCAAGAAGGGAGCGTGCCGGCCTCCGAGCAGTACTTC. This sequence encodes CASSQEGSVPASEQYF.

J is TRBJ2-1 and V is TRBV12-3 or TRBV12-4; 8 bases agree with TRBD1. The junction had 9 bases not matched to a gene; V was cut back by 6 bases and J by 11 bases. CDR3 length equals 13 residues. CDR3 nucleotides: TGTGCCAGCAGAACTCGACAGGGGAGGAAGCAGTTCTTC. Residues: CASRTRQGRKQFF.

The chain carries TRBV4-2 and TRBJ1-3, with 10 bases identical to TRBD1. J was trimmed by 1 base and V by 3 bases; bases with no gene match: 9. Germline V gene lookup returns CDR1 LGHNA and CDR2 YNFKEQ. This CDR3 contains 18 residues. The DNA for the CDR3 is TGTGCCAGCAGCCATTCCCCGGGACAGGGGAGGTCTGGAAACACCATATATTTT. Translated, it gives CASSHSPGQGRSGNTIYF.

The gene calls are TRBV5-1 and TRBJ2-7; 7 bases are a match to TRBD1. The CDR3 is made up of 12 amino acids. V lost 4 bases to trimming and J lost 4 bases; unmatched junction nucleotides: 2. Germline values: CDR1 SGHRS, CDR2 YFSETQ. The chain's CDR3 is CASSRDSYEQYF. The CDR3 DNA sequence: TGCGCCAGCAGCCGGGACAGTTACGAGCAGTACTTC.

In its sample, this clone was seen once. The chain carries TRBV24-1 and TRBJ2-1; D may be TRBD1 (5 bases). Germline V gene lookup returns CDR1 KGHDR and CDR2 SFDVKD. Trimming took off 3 bases at V and 4 bases at J, with 15 bases between the two ends. The CDR3 covers 16 residues. CDR3 residues: CATSDSDRGLYNEQFF. The CDR3 DNA reads as TGTGCCACCAGTGATAGTGACAGAGGCCTTTACAATGAGCAGTTCTTC.

This chain connects TRBV7-9 to TRBJ1-1; maybe TRBD1 (5 bases). The CDR3 length is 14 residues. With 3 bases removed from V and 4 bases from J, the gap between germline ends came to 12 bases. Germline values: CDR1 SEHNR, CDR2 FQNEAQ (reference sequence). In DNA, the CDR3 is TGTGCCAGCAGCTTCCCCTGGGGGGGCACTGAAGCTTTCTTT. Amino acids: CASSFPWGGTEAFF.

This clone was observed a handful of times. The V call is TRBV6-6, the J call TRBJ2-2, with D possibly being TRBD2 (5 bases). This CDR3 contains 13 residues. The germline CDR1 and CDR2 sequences are MNHNY and SVGAGI (reference sequence). With 4 bases removed from V and 8 bases from J, the gap between germline ends came to 11 bases. CDR3 amino acids: CASSLEVPGELFF. CDR3 sequence (DNA): TGTGCCAGCAGTTTGGAGGTCCCGGGGGAGCTGTTTTTT.

This clone was found a few times. The genes are TRBV7-9 and TRBJ2-1; 7 nucleotides agree with TRBD1. The CDR3 sequence is 16 residues long. Germline CDR1 is SEHNR and CDR2 is FQNEAQ (reference sequence). V was clipped by 5 bases and J by 3 bases; unmatched bases: 10. Here the CDR3 DNA reads TGTGCCAGCAGCACAACAGGGGCGCTAAACTACAATGAGCAGTTCTTC. It is translated as CASSTTGALNYNEQFF.

V usage is TRBV10-3 and J usage is TRBJ1-1, with 10 bases that match TRBD1. This CDR3 region has 17 residues. Per the germline V gene, CDR1 is ENHRY and CDR2 is SYGVKD. The V gene end was trimmed by 0 bases and the J gene end by 1 base; junction bases not matched to a gene: 5. The CDR3 bases are TGTGCCATCAGTGAGTCGATGGGGACAGGGGCGAACACTGAAGCTTTCTTT. Protein: CAISESMGTGANTEAFF.

The table lists this clone with a few counts. The chain uses TRBV7-9 and TRBJ2-5; TRBD1 aligns across 9 bases. J was trimmed by 0 bases and V by 5 bases; bases with no gene match: 7. The CDR3 is 16 amino acids. CDR1 SEHNR and CDR2 FQNEAQ come from the germline V gene (reference sequence). Here the CDR3 DNA reads TGTGCCAGCAGCGCGGGGACAGGGCCGAACCAAGAGACCCAGTACTTC. The encoded protein is CASSAGTGPNQETQYF.

The V call is TRBV7-9, the J call TRBJ2-7; 7 bases are a match to TRBD2. The CDR3 extends over 16 amino acids. Germline assignment: CDR1 SEHNR and CDR2 FQNEAQ (reference sequence). The J segment lost 7 bases and the V segment lost 4 bases, leaving 16 bases of the junction unmatched. The CDR3 DNA is TGTGCCAGCAGCTCTTCTAGCGGAGGGGTAACGGGGGAGCAGTACTTC. Amino acid sequence: CASSSSSGGVTGEQYF.

The chain is built from TRBV7-2 and TRBJ1-1; D call uncertain. The V and J ends lost 2 bases and 1 base respectively, with 5 bases between them. The germline V gene encodes CDR1 SGHTA and CDR2 FQGNSA. This CDR3 comprises 13 residues. CDR3 residues: CASSLNWNTEAFF. DNA of the CDR3: TGTGCCAGCAGCTTAAACTGGAACACTGAAGCTTTCTTT.